The source of this T cell receptor (beta chain) is a study of post-analysis software for immune sequencing data. Study at large: Clinical courses comprised relapsing-remitting, secondary progressive and progressive-relapsing multiple sclerosis. Study results and caveats: F measure clustering grouped samples strongly by preparation batch. For normalized Chao1 diversity, multiple sclerosis patients scored significantly lower than controls did. Controls had lower frequencies than patients of about 5 TRBV segments, which included TRBV5-6, TRBV5-1 and TRBV20-1.

Included in the TCR beta cDNA libraries were unique molecular identifiers. From around 0.96 to 9.9 million T cells, 500,000 or so cDNA molecules were obtained. MiXCR was run by TCRdb on the PCR reads, yielding one entry per CDR3 protein. The sample consists of hundreds of thousands of distinct CDR3 sequences, around 47% of them appearing once. This clonotype was detected a few times. Its specificity is not known. Germline CDR1 SGHRS, CDR2 YFSETQ. There are 17 residues in the CDR3. Trimming took 2 bases from V and 3 from J; bases not matched to a gene: 5. The chain uses TRBV5-1 and TRBJ2-3; 14 bases align to TRBD2. The sequence derives from a girl between 5 and 17 years old with multiple sclerosis. The sequenced sample was blood. The CDR3 loop is CASSFHGTSGSTDTQYF. The CDR3 coding sequence is TGCGCCAGCAGCTTCCATGGGACTAGCGGGAGTACAGATACGCAGTATTTT. The variable domain in full, with the rest retrieved from reference TRBV5-1 and TRBJ2-3, is KAGVTQTPRYLIKTRGQQVTLSCSPISGHRSVSWYQQTPGQGLQFLFEYFSETQRNKGNFPGRFSGRQFSNSRSEMNVSTLELGDSALYLCASSFHGTSGSTDTQYFGPGTRLTVL.